One and the same sample provided the 18 T cell receptor beta chains below, sequenced in a study of CD8+ T cells in alopecia areata. Regarding treatment: oral pan-JAK inhibitor, 5-10 mg twice daily. Once RNA had been extracted, it was reverse transcribed into cDNA to act as the sequencing template. Repertoires were generated with immunoSEQ multiplex PCR, while TCRdb's copy carries only in-frame clones and drops some. The sample consists of some 180,000 clones, 40% to 65% of them appearing once. Sequences were derived from CD8+ T cells sorted from blood, sampled around week 54, from a patient treated with tofacitinib. These receptors were taken from a human donor with alopecia areata.

This chain joins TRBV6-1 and TRBJ1-6, with D possibly TRBD1 on 6 matching bases. The V end lost 4 bases, the J end lost 9 bases, and 19 bases lay between the germline ends. Looked up from germline, CDR1 is MNHNS and CDR2 is SASEGT. The CDR3 length is 16 residues. The CDR3 nucleotides read TGTGCCAGCAGTGGGGAAGGACAGCTCGGTCGTTCACCCCTCCACTTT. Protein: CASSGEGQLGRSPLHF.

This sequence joins TRBV27 and TRBJ1-1; a possible D gene is TRBD1 (5 bases). Trimming stripped 2 bases from V and 7 bases from J, with 8 bases between. The CDR3 contains 12 residues. CDR1 and CDR2 (germline): MNHEY, SMNVEV (reference sequence). As DNA, the CDR3 is TGTGCCAGCAGTTTACGCGGGGGTGAAGCTTTCTTT. It encodes CASSLRGGEAFF.

V usage is TRBV5-6 and J usage is TRBJ1-5; no reliable D call. The germline gives CDR1 SGHDT, CDR2 YYEEEE. V lost 2 bases and J 6 bases, leaving 12 bases between the germline ends. The CDR3 runs 14 residues. This CDR3 is CASSFGEPGQPQHF. CDR3 coding DNA: TGTGCCAGCAGCTTCGGGGAACCGGGTCAGCCCCAGCATTTT. Full variable domain (rest looked up from reference TRBV5-6 and TRBJ1-5): DAGVTQSPTHLIKTRGQQVTLRCSPKSGHDTVSWYQQALGQGPQFIFQYYEEEERQRGNFPDRFSGHQFPNYSSELNVNALLLGDSALYLCASSFGEPGQPQHFGDGTRLSIL.

The sample holds a few counts of this clone. The chain links TRBV6-6 to TRBJ2-1; the D gene is possibly TRBD1 (6 bases). Trimming removed 2 bases at V and 4 bases at J, with 12 bases between. CDR3 size: 15 residues. Germline V gene data show CDR1 as MNHNY and CDR2 as SVGAGI (reference sequence). The chain's CDR3 is CASSYPRGGYNEQFF. CDR3 coding DNA: TGTGCCAGCAGTTACCCCAGGGGCGGATACAATGAGCAGTTCTTC.

CDR3 DNA sequence: TGTGCTAGTCCCCTAGCCGCCGGGAAAAATCAGCCCCAGCATTTT. This encodes CASPLAAGKNQPQHF. This sequence joins TRBV7-7 and TRBJ1-5; D is unclear. Germline assignment: CDR1 SSHAT and CDR2 FNYEAQ (reference sequence). There are 15 residues in the CDR3.

The chain carries TRBV5-1 and TRBJ1-1, with D possibly matching TRBD1 (5 bases). Trimming cost V 7 bases and J 3 bases, with 19 bases left between them. The CDR3 length is 15 residues. CDR1 and CDR2 from the germline V gene are SGHRS and YFSETQ. Here the CDR3 reads CASSDGGSGDTEAFF. For the CDR3, the DNA is TGCGCCAGCTCGGACGGGGGTTCTGGGGACACTGAAGCTTTCTTT.

This clone was seen only a few times. V and J are TRBV6-1 and TRBJ1-2; 8 bases fit TRBD1. Germline V CDR1 and CDR2: MNHNS, SASEGT. CDR3 length equals 14 residues. The V segment lost 10 bases and the J segment 8 bases; nucleotides outside the gene matches: 15. The CDR3 loop reads CATTFGQGSRGYTF. The DNA of the CDR3 is TGTGCCACCACCTTCGGACAGGGATCGCGAGGCTACACCTTC.

The rearrangement uses TRBV30 and TRBJ1-4; D is undetermined. There are 12 residues in the CDR3. Trimming took 4 bases from V and 8 from J, leaving 11 bases between them. Germline V gene sequence: CDR1 GTSNPN, CDR2 SVGIG (reference sequence). CDR3 nucleotides: TGTGCCTGGACTTTAACCGGAGAAAAACTGTTTTTT. Translating it yields CAWTLTGEKLFF.

In the case of this clone: Other DNA sequences of this sample code for an identical CDR3. This chain joins TRBV20-1 and TRBJ2-5; D call uncertain. Trimming cost V 3 bases and J 2 bases, with 1 base left between them. Germline CDR1 is DFQATT and CDR2 is SNEGSKA (reference sequence). This CDR3 has 10 residues. The CDR3 nucleotides read TGCAGTGCTAGTCAAGAGACCCAGTACTTC. Translating it yields CSASQETQYF.

The J gene is TRBJ1-6, the V gene TRBV10-3, with TRBD1 matching 7 bases. Germline CDR1 and CDR2: ENHRY and SYGVKD. After removal of 3 bases from V and 13 bases from J, the junction contained 3 bases not matched to a gene. CDR3 length: 12 amino acids. The CDR3 here is CAISDRGYPLHF. The CDR3 DNA follows: TGTGCCATCAGTGACAGGGGGTACCCCCTCCACTTT.

The CDR3 is CASSSQADYGYTF. CDR3 sequence (DNA): TGCGCCAGCAGCTCTCAGGCCGACTATGGCTACACCTTC. The chain employs TRBV5-1 and TRBJ1-2; D remains unclear. Trimming took 3 bases from V and 3 from J, leaving 9 bases between them. Germline V lookup: CDR1 SGHRS, CDR2 YFSETQ. This CDR3 region has 13 residues.

The rearrangement joins TRBV27 to TRBJ2-1; D may be TRBD2 (6 bases). V was shortened by 7 bases and J by 6 bases, with 16 bases between the two germline ends. This CDR3 has 14 amino acids. Germline V gene data show CDR1 as MNHEY and CDR2 as SMNVEV (reference sequence). The CDR3 sequence is CASTPPGLINEQFF. CDR3 DNA: TGTGCCAGCACCCCCCCGGGACTTATCAATGAGCAGTTCTTC.

This chain connects TRBV11-1 to TRBJ1-1; D call uncertain. Germline CDR1 is SGHAT and CDR2 is FQDESV (reference sequence). Trimming left V 4 bases short and J 1 base short, with 13 bases between. The CDR3 is made up of 15 amino acids. The CDR3: CASSSTPSENTEAFF. The CDR3 bases are TGTGCCAGCAGCTCAACACCGTCGGAGAACACTGAAGCTTTCTTT. The variable domain in full, completed from reference TRBV11-1 and TRBJ1-1, reads EAEVAQSPRYKITEKSQAVAFWCDPISGHATLYWYRQILGQGPELLVQFQDESVVDDSQLPKDRFSAERLKGVDSTLKIQPAELGDSAMYLCASSSTPSENTEAFFGQGTRLTVV.

The chain recombines TRBV29-1 with TRBJ2-7, with TRBD1 matching over 9 bases. This CDR3 has 15 residues. CDR1 and CDR2 from the germline V gene are SQVTM and ANQGSEA. The junction had 7 bases not matched to a gene; V was cut back by 0 bases and J by 4 bases. The chain's CDR3 is CSVEDSTGGLYEQYF. CDR3 nucleotides: TGCAGCGTTGAAGATTCGACAGGGGGATTGTACGAGCAGTACTTC.

The chain recombines TRBV13 with TRBJ2-2, with TRBD1 as a possible D gene (5 bases). V lost 5 bases to trimming and J lost 2 bases, with 9 bases between them. The CDR3 extends over 14 amino acids. Per the germline V gene, CDR1 is PRHDT and CDR2 is FYEKMQ (reference sequence). The CDR3 DNA reads as TGTGCCAGCAGCCTACAGGAAAACACCGGGGAGCTGTTTTTT. Translating it yields CASSLQENTGELFF.

V usage is TRBV9 and J usage is TRBJ1-2, with D unclear. V lost 1 base and J lost 8, with 6 bases in between. Germline V gene data show CDR1 as SGDLS and CDR2 as YYNGEE. CDR3 length: 11 residues. CDR3 bases: TGTGCCAGCAGCGTACCGGGAGGCTACACCTTC. This encodes CASSVPGGYTF.

V and J are TRBV6-1 and TRBJ2-7; D uncertain. The V gene lost 3 bases and the J gene lost 4 bases, with 10 bases spanning the gap. The CDR3 has 13 residues. Germline assignment: CDR1 MNHNS and CDR2 SASEGT. As DNA, the CDR3 is TGTGCCAGCAGTGATTTTGTTCTTTACGAGCAGTACTTC. Translated: CASSDFVLYEQYF.

In this sample, this clone turned up a few times. This chain joins TRBV18 and TRBJ2-3, with unresolved D. The CDR3 has 15 amino acids. The V gene lost 4 bases and the J gene lost 0 bases, with 11 bases spanning the gap. Germline V lookup: CDR1 KGHSH, CDR2 LQKENI. The CDR3 sequence is CASSRRQGSTDTQYF. The CDR3 nucleotides are TGTGCCAGCTCACGACGACAAGGAAGCACAGATACGCAGTATTTT.